The 29 T cell receptor beta chains in this list originate from one sample, sequenced in a study of blood T cell repertoires in COVID-19. Clones were read by immunoSEQ multiplex PCR, and TCRdb kept only the in-frame ones, dropping some. The data contain about 140,000 clones, roughly four fifths of them singletons. The sequencing input was PBMCs or T cells enriched from blood (not recorded which). The source of these receptors is a young woman who had been exposed to COVID-19.

The chain couples TRBV11-3 to TRBJ2-7; 9 bases are shared with TRBD1. The V gene end was trimmed by 3 bases and the J gene end by 5 bases; junction bases not matched to a gene: 2. This CDR3 spans 13 amino acids. The germline V gene encodes CDR1 SGHNT and CDR2 YENEEA. CDR3 sequence reads: CASSLWTGDEQYF. CDR3 sequence (DNA): TGTGCCAGCAGCTTGTGGACAGGGGACGAGCAGTACTTC.

The chain couples TRBV28 to TRBJ2-5; 8 nucleotides line up with TRBD2. CDR3 length: 19 residues. Germline trimming cut 6 bases from V and 2 bases from J; bases unmatched to any gene: 20. Looked up from germline, CDR1 is MDHEN and CDR2 is SYDVKM. This chain's CDR3 is CASSLHPGTRTSFQETQYF. CDR3 coding DNA: TGTGCCAGCAGCTTACATCCCGGGACAAGGACTAGCTTTCAAGAGACCCAGTACTTC.

V and J are TRBV28 and TRBJ1-2; 9 nucleotides agree with TRBD1. There are 15 residues in the CDR3. CDR1 is MDHEN and CDR2 is SYDVKM in the germline V gene. Unmatched junction bases numbered 4, after V lost 4 bases and J lost 1 base. The CDR3 sequence is CASSSPTGGNYGYTF. CDR3 bases: TGTGCCAGCAGTTCCCCGACAGGGGGTAACTATGGCTACACCTTC.

This chain connects TRBV30 to TRBJ1-3; TRBD1 might be the D (6 bases). Germline CDR1 reads GTSNPN; CDR2 reads SVGIG (reference sequence). The CDR3 covers 17 residues. The V end lost 1 base, the J end lost 2 bases, and 18 bases lay between the germline ends. The chain's CDR3 is CAWSGRGAVRTGNTIYF. The CDR3 nucleotides are TGTGCCTGGAGTGGTCGGGGGGCGGTACGCACTGGAAACACCATATATTTT.

The chain carries TRBV3-1 (or the pseudogene TRBV3-2) and TRBJ1-3; D might be TRBD1 (5 bases). The germline V gene has CDR1 LGHDT and CDR2 YNNKEL (reference sequence). The CDR3 contains 15 residues. V was trimmed by 2 bases and J by 2 bases, leaving 10 bases between them. The CDR3 region has the DNA TGTGCCAGCAGCCAAATCACGGGGGCTGGAAACACCATATATTTT. Translating gives CASSQITGAGNTIYF.

The rearrangement joins TRBV9 to TRBJ2-3; D gene unclear. Trimming removed 4 bases from V and 0 bases from J, with 6 bases in between. CDR1 and CDR2 from the germline V gene are SGDLS and YYNGEE. The CDR3 is 13 amino acids. The CDR3 here is CASSTVSTDTQYF. DNA for the CDR3: TGTGCCAGCAGCACAGTGAGCACAGATACGCAGTATTTT.

This chain connects TRBV11-2 to TRBJ2-1; possibly TRBD1 for D (6 bases). The CDR3 spans 13 residues. From germline, CDR1 is SGHAT and CDR2 FQNNGV. V lost 5 bases to trimming and J lost 9 bases, with 14 bases between them. CDR3: CASSRAGVPEQFF. CDR3 nucleotide sequence: TGTGCCAGCAGCCGCGCAGGGGTACCTGAGCAGTTCTTC. The whole variable domain, filled in from reference TRBV11-2 and TRBJ2-1, reads EAGVAQSPRYKIIEKRQSVAFWCNPISGHATLYWYQQILGQGPKLLIQFQNNGVVDDSQLPKDRFSAERLKGVDSTLKIQPAKLEDSAVYLCASSRAGVPEQFFGPGTRLTVL.

This clone was seen just once. In nucleotides, the CDR3 is TGTGCCAGCAGCTTAGTGCGGGGGAACACTGAAGCTTTCTTT. As protein: CASSLVRGNTEAFF. The chain employs TRBV7-8 and TRBJ1-1; the D is unclear. CDR3 length: 14 residues. V was pared by 1 base and J by 1 base, with 7 bases between. CDR1 SGHVS and CDR2 FQNEAQ come from the germline V gene.

This chain uses TRBV2 with TRBJ1-4; no reliable D call. The CDR3 spans 15 residues. The germline CDR1 and CDR2 sequences are SNHLY and FYNNEI. V shed 6 bases and J shed 0 bases, with 11 bases lying between them. CDR3 sequence reads: CASSPVGATNEKLFF. The CDR3 DNA reads TGTGCCAGCAGCCCCGTAGGAGCAACTAATGAAAAACTGTTTTTT.

The rearrangement uses TRBV7-3 and TRBJ1-2, with 10 bases lining up with TRBD1. The CDR3 loop spans 14 amino acids. The trim removed 4 bases at V and 7 bases at J, leaving 6 bases unmatched. Per germline, CDR1 SGHTA and CDR2 FQGTGA. The CDR3 nucleotides read TGTGCCAGCAGCTCGGGGACAGGGGATTTTGGCTACACCTTC. Encoded protein: CASSSGTGDFGYTF.

The chain carries TRBV4-3 and TRBJ2-3; D uncertain. This CDR3 is 15 amino acids long. V gave up 2 bases and J gave up 2 bases, with 11 bases separating them. The germline V gene encodes CDR1 LGHNA and CDR2 YSLEER. The CDR3 sequence: CASSQSGFHTDTQYF. DNA for the CDR3: TGCGCCAGCAGCCAATCCGGGTTCCACACAGATACGCAGTATTTT.

V usage is TRBV7-3 and J usage is TRBJ1-3; D gene unclear. V gave up 3 bases and J gave up 0 bases, with 12 bases separating them. This CDR3 is 16 amino acids long. Germline-derived CDR1 and CDR2 are SGHTA and FQGTGA. CDR3 in DNA: TGTGCCAGCAGCTTGGGTCCCTCTAGCTCTGGAAACACCATATATTTT. Residues: CASSLGPSSSGNTIYF.

V is TRBV3-1 (or the pseudogene TRBV3-2) and J is TRBJ2-1, with 8 bases identical to TRBD2. The CDR3 spans 16 residues. V was clipped by 4 bases and J by 5 bases; unmatched bases: 10. The germline V gene encodes CDR1 LGHDT and CDR2 YNNKEL (reference sequence). CDR3 loop: CASSRRLIAGHNEQFF. The CDR3 region has the DNA TGTGCCAGCAGCCGCCGACTTATAGCGGGGCACAATGAGCAGTTCTTC.

The chain has TRBV28 and TRBJ1-5; D perhaps matches TRBD1 (6 bases). Trimming pared 5 bases from V and 2 bases from J, leaving 10 bases between. The length of the CDR3 is 14 residues. Looked up from germline, CDR1 is MDHEN and CDR2 is SYDVKM. This CDR3 reads CASSPGVGNQPQHF. In DNA, the CDR3 is TGTGCCAGCAGTCCAGGGGTAGGCAATCAGCCCCAGCATTTT.

This chain joins TRBV7-2 and TRBJ2-7, with D possibly TRBD2 on 6 matching bases. Germline V gene lookup returns CDR1 SGHTA and CDR2 FQGNSA. This CDR3 comprises 14 residues. V lost 1 base and J 4 bases, leaving 11 bases between the germline ends. The CDR3 loop reads CASSLGTTLYEQYF. The CDR3 DNA reads TGTGCCAGCAGCTTAGGGACTACACTGTACGAGCAGTACTTC.

The CDR3 loop is CASSPLAGGYNEQFF. The CDR3 DNA sequence: TGTGCCAGCAGCCCGCTAGCGGGAGGATACAATGAGCAGTTCTTC. This rearrangement joins TRBV3-1 (or the pseudogene TRBV3-2) to TRBJ2-1, with TRBD2 matching over 11 bases. Germline loops: CDR1 LGHDT, CDR2 YNNKEL (reference sequence). The CDR3 is 15 residues long. Trimming at V came to 4 bases and at J to 4 bases, leaving 3 bases not matched to a gene.

V usage is TRBV6-2 or TRBV6-3 and J usage is TRBJ1-5; TRBD1 matches at 8 bases. CDR1 and CDR2 from the germline V gene are MNHEY and SVGEGT. The CDR3 is 16 residues long. Trimming cost V 0 bases and J 7 bases; bases outside gene matches: 8. In DNA, the CDR3 is TGTGCCAGCAGTTACTCAATGACAGGGGCGGACCAGCCCCAGCATTTT. This codes for CASSYSMTGADQPQHF.

The rearrangement joins TRBV6-5 to TRBJ2-5, with 9 bases aligning to TRBD2. CDR1 and CDR2 from the germline V gene are MNHEY and SVGAGI. This CDR3 spans 14 amino acids. J was trimmed by 2 bases and V by 4 bases; bases with no gene match: 2. CDR3 amino acids: CASSSLAGQETQYF. In nucleotides, the CDR3 is TGTGCCAGCAGTTCCCTAGCGGGACAAGAGACCCAGTACTTC.

The V and J genes are TRBV5-5 and TRBJ1-3; D is undetermined. There are 16 residues in the CDR3. CDR1 and CDR2 from the germline V gene are SGHKS and YYEKEE (reference sequence). The ends were cut back, 4 bases at V and 0 bases at J, with 14 bases in the middle. The CDR3 DNA sequence: TGTGCCAGCAGCCCCGCCATCGAACTCTCTGGAAACACCATATATTTT. This gives the protein CASSPAIELSGNTIYF.

The rearrangement joins TRBV15 to TRBJ1-5, with a weak D call TRBD1 (5 bases). Between the trimmed V and J ends, which lost 5 bases and 10 bases, there was a span of 15 bases. CDR1 is LNHNV and CDR2 is YYDKDF in the germline V gene (reference sequence). CDR3 length: 13 amino acids. Written as DNA, the CDR3 is TGTGCCACCAGCCCAGCTCGGGGGGGTCCCCAGCATTTT. Protein sequence: CATSPARGGPQHF. The full variable domain, in which reference TRBV15 and TRBJ1-5 provide the parts outside the CDR3, is DAMVIQNPRYQVTQFGKPVTLSCSQTLNHNVMYWYQQKSSQAPKLLFHYYDKDFNNEADTPDNFQSRRPNTSFCFLDIRSPGLGDTAMYLCATSPARGGPQHFGDGTRLSIL.

In its sample, this clone was seen a few times. An end of the junction does not agree with germline; a read error may underlie this. V usage is TRBV12-5 and J usage is TRBJ1-1, with D perhaps TRBD1 (5 bases). The CDR3 spans 14 residues. CDR1 and CDR2 from the germline V gene are LGHNT and FRNRAP. This CDR3 is CASGLDTMNTEAFF. The CDR3 DNA sequence: TGTGCTAGTGGCTTGGACACCATGAACACTGAAGCTTTCTTT.

This chain uses TRBV27 with TRBJ2-3; maybe TRBD1 (5 bases). The CDR3 extends over 17 amino acids. V was pared by 6 bases and J by 6 bases, with 25 bases between. Germline CDR1 MNHEY, CDR2 SMNVEV (reference sequence). The CDR3 nucleotides read TGTGCCAGCAGGGGCCCGTTAGGGGCCCTATCGGGTGATACGCAGTATTTT. Translation gives CASRGPLGALSGDTQYF.

There are many counts of this clone. Other DNA sequences in the same sample also yield this CDR3. The V call is TRBV5-4, the J call TRBJ1-4, with 9 bases matching TRBD1. This CDR3 region has 14 residues. CDR1 is SGHNT and CDR2 is YYREEE in the germline V gene (reference sequence). J lost 8 bases, V lost 4 bases, and 6 bases had no gene match. CDR3 sequence reads: CASSVQGASEKLFF. Here the CDR3 DNA reads TGTGCCAGCAGCGTACAGGGGGCAAGCGAAAAACTGTTTTTT.

The chain recombines TRBV10-3 with TRBJ2-7; D is possibly TRBD2 (5 bases). In germline, CDR1 is ENHRY, CDR2 SYGVKD. Trimming stripped 6 bases from V and 2 bases from J, with 11 bases between. The CDR3 sequence is 13 residues long. The CDR3 protein is CAIRWESTYEQYF. DNA for the CDR3: TGTGCCATCAGGTGGGAGTCAACCTACGAGCAGTACTTC.

The chain has TRBV12-3 or TRBV12-4 and TRBJ2-2, with TRBD2 matching over 10 bases. The CDR3 consists of 13 residues. V lost 7 bases and J lost 6; bases outside the gene matches: 2. The CDR3 sequence: CASTAGGPGELFF. As DNA, the CDR3 is TGTGCCAGCACAGCGGGAGGGCCCGGGGAGCTGTTTTTT.

The CDR3 nucleotides read TGTGCCAGCAGCCAAGGCCCAGTTGGTGGCTACACCTTC. Translated: CASSQGPVGGYTF. The chain combines TRBV14 with TRBJ1-2, with unresolved D. The CDR3 consists of 13 residues. CDR1 and CDR2 (germline): SGHDN, FVKESK. Trimming stripped 1 base from V and 7 bases from J, with 10 bases between.

The V and J genes are TRBV30 and TRBJ2-7; D uncertain. V gave up 2 bases and J gave up 0 bases, with 5 bases separating them. Per the germline V gene, CDR1 is GTSNPN and CDR2 is SVGIG (reference sequence). This CDR3 region has 12 residues. The CDR3 here is CAWSPGSYEQYF. The CDR3 nucleotides read TGTGCCTGGAGTCCGGGCTCCTACGAGCAGTACTTC.

The chain employs TRBV7-3 and TRBJ2-1, with 10 bases identical to TRBD2. Germline values: CDR1 SGHTA, CDR2 FQGTGA. The CDR3 spans 15 residues. J lost 4 bases, V lost 2 bases, and 2 bases had no gene match. The CDR3 nucleotides are TGTGCCAGCAGCTTAGGACTAGCGGTATACAATGAGCAGTTCTTC. As protein: CASSLGLAVYNEQFF.

The chain employs TRBV2 and TRBJ2-3, with a weak D call TRBD2 (5 bases). This CDR3 contains 14 residues. V gave up 7 bases and J gave up 1 base, with 12 bases separating them. In germline, CDR1 is SNHLY, CDR2 FYNNEI. CDR3: CASKLRSGTDTQYF. CDR3 in DNA: TGTGCCAGCAAGCTCCGTAGCGGCACAGATACGCAGTATTTT.